One sample yielded the 15 T cell receptor beta chains listed below, sequenced in a study of cytomegalovirus exposure and HLA in healthy donors. PCR amplification relied on 60 Vbeta primers (plus 13 Jbeta primers). Sequencing used immunoSEQ multiplex PCR; TCRdb keeps in-frame clones, though not all of them. The data show about 190,000 clones, roughly 80% seen once. The sample comprised PBMCs. Receptors originate from a man aged 35 to 55 in good health and CMV-seropositive.

The CDR3, as DNA: TGTGCCAGCAGAGGGGGGGTCAGTTATTCACCCCTCCACTTT. It is translated as CASRGGVSYSPLHF. The V and J genes are TRBV27 and TRBJ1-6; D might be TRBD1 (6 bases). The ends were cut back, 6 bases at V and 8 bases at J, with 14 bases in the middle. Germline V gives CDR1 MNHEY, CDR2 SMNVEV (reference sequence). The length of the CDR3 is 14 residues.

The chain carries TRBV4-2 and TRBJ2-5; D is unclear. The germline gives CDR1 LGHNA, CDR2 YNFKEQ. V was shortened by 1 base and J by 2 bases, with 5 bases between the two germline ends. This CDR3 has 13 amino acids. The CDR3 sequence: CASSQGRQETQYF. CDR3 nucleotides: TGTGCCAGCAGCCAAGGGCGGCAAGAGACCCAGTACTTC.

The chain is built from TRBV5-8 and TRBJ2-1; no firm D call. This CDR3 spans 11 amino acids. Germline lookup yields CDR1 SGHTS and CDR2 YDEGEE. V was shortened by 7 bases and J by 6 bases, with 8 bases between the two germline ends. The CDR3 region is CASLLLNEQFF. DNA of the CDR3: TGTGCCAGCCTCCTCCTCAATGAGCAGTTCTTC. Full variable domain (outside the CDR3, taken from reference TRBV5-8 and TRBJ2-1): EAGVTQSPTHLIKTRGQQATLRCSPISGHTSVYWYQQALGLGLQFLLWYDEGEERNRGNFPPRFSGRQFPNYSSELNVNALELEDSALYLCASLLLNEQFFGPGTRLTVL.

The chain combines TRBV21-1 with TRBJ2-1; TRBD2, the D gene given by the table, was not confirmed from the DNA. TRBV21-1 is tagged as a pseudogene. The CDR3 runs 18 residues. The CDR3 sequence is CASSKAQEGSGGRNEQFF. CDR3 DNA: TGTGCCAGCAGCAAAGCGCAGGAGGGTAGCGGGGGGAGAAATGAGCAGTTCTTC.

The CDR3 sequence is CSVGTSVLDTQYF. DNA for the CDR3: TGCAGCGTTGGGACTAGCGTCTTGGATACGCAGTATTTT. The chain uses TRBV29-1 and TRBJ2-3, with 9 positions matching TRBD2. V shed 4 bases and J 6 bases; nucleotides not matched to a gene: 5. CDR1 is SQVTM, CDR2 ANQGSEA, per germline. The CDR3 contains 13 residues.

The chain has TRBV10-1 and TRBJ1-4; D is unresolved. This CDR3 spans 14 amino acids. V dropped 2 bases and J dropped 1 base, with 5 bases sitting between them. Looked up from germline, CDR1 is WNHNN and CDR2 is SYGVQD (reference sequence). The CDR3 loop reads CASSEGLTNEKLFF. DNA of the CDR3: TGCGCCAGCAGTGAGGGCTTAACTAATGAAAAACTGTTTTTT.

The table lists this clone with a count of one. This chain connects TRBV28 to TRBJ1-2, with D hard to call. Germline CDR1 and CDR2: MDHEN and SYDVKM. The CDR3 spans 12 residues. V was cut by 5 bases and J by 8 bases, with 12 bases left in between. CDR3 sequence: CASSLRLGGYTF. The CDR3 DNA follows: TGTGCCAGCAGTCTCAGGCTTGGGGGCTACACCTTC.

The CDR3, as DNA: TGTGCCAGCAGCCCCGCAGGGCATAATTCACCCCTCCACTTT. It specifies CASSPAGHNSPLHF. The V and J genes are TRBV7-6 and TRBJ1-6; maybe TRBD1 (5 bases). V was cut by 5 bases and J by 5 bases, with 10 bases left in between. Germline V gene data show CDR1 as SGHVS and CDR2 as FNYEAQ. This CDR3 is 14 amino acids long.

CDR3: CASSTDRERIDTQYF. In nucleotides, the CDR3 is TGTGCCAGCAGTACAGACAGGGAGAGAATAGATACGCAGTATTTT. The chain joins TRBV11-2 to TRBJ2-3; TRBD1 matches at 7 bases. CDR1 SGHAT and CDR2 FQNNGV come from the germline V gene. The length of the CDR3 is 15 residues. With V trimmed by 6 bases and J by 5 bases, 11 bases remained unmatched.

This clone was seen a handful of times. This chain joins TRBV7-9 and TRBJ2-1; D is unresolved. Germline CDR1 and CDR2: SEHNR and FQNEAQ (reference sequence). V dropped 5 bases and J dropped 0 bases, with 17 bases sitting between them. The CDR3 loop spans 17 amino acids. The CDR3 nucleotides are TGTGCCAGCAGCCCTGATCCGACAAAGAGCTCCTACAATGAGCAGTTCTTC. Translation: CASSPDPTKSSYNEQFF.

This clone came up a few times. The V call is TRBV13, the J call TRBJ1-1; TRBD1 might be the D (5 bases). The CDR3 extends over 15 amino acids. CDR1 PRHDT and CDR2 FYEKMQ come from the germline V gene (reference sequence). V was trimmed by 0 bases and J by 4 bases, leaving 12 bases between them. The CDR3 region has the DNA TGTGCCAGCAGCTTAGGGGCGACAGCGATCACTGAAGCTTTCTTT. Its protein is CASSLGATAITEAFF.

The chain joins TRBV4-1 to TRBJ2-2, with TRBD2 identical over 11 bases. CDR1 and CDR2 from the germline V gene are MGHRA and YSYEKL. CDR3 size: 17 residues. After removal of 4 bases from V and 4 bases from J, the junction contained 8 bases not matched to a gene. The CDR3 sequence: CASSLSGGASSTGELFF. CDR3 DNA: TGCGCCAGCAGCCTTAGCGGGGGGGCTTCCAGCACCGGGGAGCTGTTTTTT.

This chain uses TRBV5-1 with TRBJ2-1; 9 bases align to TRBD2. J gave up 2 bases and V 0 bases, and 0 bases lay outside the gene matches. Germline values: CDR1 SGHRS, CDR2 YFSETQ. CDR3 size: 15 residues. The CDR3, as DNA: TGCGCCAGCAGCTTGGCTAGCGGGGCCTACAATGAGCAGTTCTTC. Protein sequence: CASSLASGAYNEQFF. Complete variable domain (other parts from reference TRBV5-1 and TRBJ2-1): KAGVTQTPRYLIKTRGQQVTLSCSPISGHRSVSWYQQTPGQGLQFLFEYFSETQRNKGNFPGRFSGRQFSNSRSEMNVSTLELGDSALYLCASSLASGAYNEQFFGPGTRLTVL.

The V call is TRBV28, the J call TRBJ2-5, with 7 positions matching TRBD2. The CDR3 runs to 15 residues. The ends lost 8 bases at V and 4 bases at J; junction bases unmatched: 13. The germline V gene has CDR1 MDHEN and CDR2 SYDVKM. The CDR3 reads CASWEGGFWGETQYF. CDR3 in DNA: TGTGCCAGCTGGGAGGGTGGCTTTTGGGGAGAGACCCAGTACTTC.

The chain employs TRBV11-1 and TRBJ2-2; 8 bases are a match to TRBD1. Germline assignment: CDR1 SGHAT and CDR2 FQDESV (reference sequence). The CDR3 has 14 residues. The V segment lost 5 bases and the J segment 5 bases; nucleotides outside the gene matches: 4. CDR3 DNA: TGTGCCAGCAGCATAGGACAGGGTACCGGGGAGCTGTTTTTT. This sequence encodes CASSIGQGTGELFF.